What follows describes a single TCR beta chain. Germline V gene data show CDR1 as LGHDT and CDR2 as YNNKEL (reference sequence). Trimming at V came to 4 bases and at J to 8 bases, leaving 6 bases not matched to a gene. This CDR3 spans 15 amino acids. The RNA, about 0.5 to 1 ug, was put through reverse transcription using random hexamers. MiXCR was run by TCRdb on the immunoSEQ multiplex PCR reads, yielding one entry per CDR3 protein. The data contain 300,000 or so distinct CDR3 sequences, around 92% of them singletons. CD8+ and CD4+ T cells from blood underwent TCR beta sequencing. These data are taken from a study of CD8 T cells in Susac syndrome.

Input material: CD4+ T cells from PBMCs. The rearrangement uses TRBV3-1 and TRBJ2-2, with TRBD1 matching 11 bases. The sequence came from a human donor with multiple sclerosis. In nucleotides, the CDR3 is TGTGCCAGCAGCCCCGGACAGGGGGCTGGTGGGGAGCTGTTTTTT. Translating it yields CASSPGQGAGGELFF.